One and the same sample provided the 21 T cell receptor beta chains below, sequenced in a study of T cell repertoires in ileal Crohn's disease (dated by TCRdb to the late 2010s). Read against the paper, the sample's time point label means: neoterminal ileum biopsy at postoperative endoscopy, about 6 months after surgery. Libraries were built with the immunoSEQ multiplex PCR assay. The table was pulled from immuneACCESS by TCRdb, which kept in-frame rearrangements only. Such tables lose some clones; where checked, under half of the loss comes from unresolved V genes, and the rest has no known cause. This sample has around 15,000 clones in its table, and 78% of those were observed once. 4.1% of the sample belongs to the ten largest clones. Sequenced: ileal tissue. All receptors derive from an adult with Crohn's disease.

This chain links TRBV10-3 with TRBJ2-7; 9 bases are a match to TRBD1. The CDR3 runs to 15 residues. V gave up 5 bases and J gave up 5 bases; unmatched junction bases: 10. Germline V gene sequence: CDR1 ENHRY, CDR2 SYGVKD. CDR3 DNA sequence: TGTGCCATCAGTAAGCCGGGACAGGGAATGGACGAGCAGTACTTC. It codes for CAISKPGQGMDEQYF.

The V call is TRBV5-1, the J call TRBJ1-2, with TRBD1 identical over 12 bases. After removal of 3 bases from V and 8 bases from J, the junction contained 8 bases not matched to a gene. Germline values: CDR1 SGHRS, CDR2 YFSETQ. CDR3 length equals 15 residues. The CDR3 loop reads CASSWGDRGRRGYTF. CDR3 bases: TGCGCCAGCAGCTGGGGGGACAGGGGGCGCAGGGGCTACACCTTC.

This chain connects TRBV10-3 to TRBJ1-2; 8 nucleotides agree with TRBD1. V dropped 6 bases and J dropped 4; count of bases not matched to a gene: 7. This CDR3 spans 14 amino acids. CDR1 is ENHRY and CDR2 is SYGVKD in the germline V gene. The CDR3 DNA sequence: TGTGCCATCAGCTTGGACAGGGATAGCTATGGCTACACCTTC. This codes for CAISLDRDSYGYTF.

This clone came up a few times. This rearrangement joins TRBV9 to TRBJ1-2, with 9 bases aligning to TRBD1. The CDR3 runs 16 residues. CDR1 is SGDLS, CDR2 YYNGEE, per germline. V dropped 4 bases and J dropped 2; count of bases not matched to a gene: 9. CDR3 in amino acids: CASSFYPGTGNYGYTF. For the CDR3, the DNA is TGTGCCAGCAGCTTTTACCCCGGGACAGGGAACTATGGCTACACCTTC.

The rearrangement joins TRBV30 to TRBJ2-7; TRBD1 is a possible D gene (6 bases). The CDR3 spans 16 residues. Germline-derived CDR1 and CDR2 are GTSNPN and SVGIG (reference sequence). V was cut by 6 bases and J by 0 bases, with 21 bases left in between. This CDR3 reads CACPGKGEGHSYEQYF. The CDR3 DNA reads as TGTGCCTGTCCAGGGAAAGGAGAGGGACACTCCTACGAGCAGTACTTC.

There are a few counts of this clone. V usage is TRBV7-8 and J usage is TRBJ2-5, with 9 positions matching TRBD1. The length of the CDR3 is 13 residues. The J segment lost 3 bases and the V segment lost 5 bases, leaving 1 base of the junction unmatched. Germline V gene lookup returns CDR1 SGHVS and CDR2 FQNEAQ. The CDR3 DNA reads TGTGCCAGCAGCCGGACAGGGGAAGAGACCCAGTACTTC. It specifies CASSRTGEETQYF. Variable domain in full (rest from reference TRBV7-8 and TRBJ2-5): GAGVSQSPRYKVAKRGQDVALRCDPISGHVSLFWYQQALGQGPEFLTYFQNEAQLDKSGLPSDRFFAERPEGSVSTLKIQRTQQEDSAVYLCASSRTGEETQYFGPGTRLLVL.

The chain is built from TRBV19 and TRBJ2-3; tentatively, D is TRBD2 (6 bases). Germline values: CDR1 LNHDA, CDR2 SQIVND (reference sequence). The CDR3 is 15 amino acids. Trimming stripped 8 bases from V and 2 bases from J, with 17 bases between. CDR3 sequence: CASGKRRGLTDTQYF. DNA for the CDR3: TGTGCCAGTGGTAAGCGGCGGGGCCTCACAGATACGCAGTATTTT.

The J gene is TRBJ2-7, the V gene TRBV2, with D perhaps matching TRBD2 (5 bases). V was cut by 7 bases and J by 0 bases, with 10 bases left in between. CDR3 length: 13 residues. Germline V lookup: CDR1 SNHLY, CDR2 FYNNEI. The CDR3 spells CASIGLGSYEQYF. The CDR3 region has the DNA TGTGCCAGCATCGGACTTGGCTCCTACGAGCAGTACTTC.

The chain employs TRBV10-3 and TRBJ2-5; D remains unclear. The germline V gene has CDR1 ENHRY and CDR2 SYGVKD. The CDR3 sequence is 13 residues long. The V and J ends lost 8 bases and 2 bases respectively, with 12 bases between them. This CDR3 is CAIAGSSQETQYF. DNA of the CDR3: TGTGCCATCGCCGGCAGTTCACAAGAGACCCAGTACTTC.

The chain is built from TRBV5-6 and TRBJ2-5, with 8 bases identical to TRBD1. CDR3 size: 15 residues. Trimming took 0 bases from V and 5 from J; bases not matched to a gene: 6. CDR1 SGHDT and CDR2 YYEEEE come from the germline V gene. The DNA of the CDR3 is TGTGCCAGCAGCTTGGGGACAGGGCGAGGGGAGACCCAGTACTTC. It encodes CASSLGTGRGETQYF.

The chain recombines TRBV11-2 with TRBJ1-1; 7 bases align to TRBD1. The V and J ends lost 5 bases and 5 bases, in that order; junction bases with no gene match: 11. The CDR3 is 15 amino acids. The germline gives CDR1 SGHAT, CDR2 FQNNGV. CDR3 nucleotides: TGTGCCAGCAGCCAGGGGGGGGGCAGTTTGACTGAAGCTTTCTTT. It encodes CASSQGGGSLTEAFF.

CDR3 region: CASSLGGAQVSYTF. The CDR3 DNA follows: TGTGCCAGCAGTCTTGGGGGAGCGCAGGTATCCTACACCTTC. This chain links TRBV7-2 with TRBJ1-2, with D possibly matching TRBD1 (5 bases). The CDR3 runs to 14 residues. Per germline, CDR1 SGHTA and CDR2 FQGNSA. V lost 6 bases to trimming and J lost 10 bases, with 21 bases between them.

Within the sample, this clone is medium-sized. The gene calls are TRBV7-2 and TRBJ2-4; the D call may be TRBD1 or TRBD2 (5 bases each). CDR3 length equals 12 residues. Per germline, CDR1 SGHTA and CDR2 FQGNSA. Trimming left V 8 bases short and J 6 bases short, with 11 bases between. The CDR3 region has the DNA TGTGCCAGCGGACGGGACGCAAACATTCAGTACTTC. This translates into CASGRDANIQYF.

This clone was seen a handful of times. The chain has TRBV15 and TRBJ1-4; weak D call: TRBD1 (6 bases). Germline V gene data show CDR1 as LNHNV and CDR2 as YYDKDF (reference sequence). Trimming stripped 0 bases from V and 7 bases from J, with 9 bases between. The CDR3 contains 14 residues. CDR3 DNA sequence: TGTGCCACCAGCAGAGAAGGGGGGGTTGAAAAACTGTTTTTT. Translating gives CATSREGGVEKLFF.

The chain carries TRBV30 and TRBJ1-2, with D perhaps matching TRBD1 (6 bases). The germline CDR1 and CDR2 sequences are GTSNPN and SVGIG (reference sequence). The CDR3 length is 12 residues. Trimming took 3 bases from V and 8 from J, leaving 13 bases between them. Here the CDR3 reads CAWSTLGGGYTF. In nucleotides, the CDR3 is TGTGCCTGGAGCACCCTCGGGGGCGGCTACACCTTC.

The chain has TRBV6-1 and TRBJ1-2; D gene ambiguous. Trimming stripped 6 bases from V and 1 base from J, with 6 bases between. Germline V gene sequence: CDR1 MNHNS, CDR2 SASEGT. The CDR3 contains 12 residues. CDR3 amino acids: CASSLLNYGYTF. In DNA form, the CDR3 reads TGTGCCAGCAGCCTCCTTAACTATGGCTACACCTTC.

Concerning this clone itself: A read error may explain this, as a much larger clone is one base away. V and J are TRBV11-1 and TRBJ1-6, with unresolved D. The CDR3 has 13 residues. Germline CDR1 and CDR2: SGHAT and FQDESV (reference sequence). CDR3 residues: CANSLGRNSPLHF. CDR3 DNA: TGTGCCAACAGCTTGGGGAGAAATTCACCCCTCCACTTT.

DNA for the CDR3: TGTGCCAGCCGGCCAGGCAACAACTATGGCTACACCTTC. Its protein is CASRPGNNYGYTF. The chain links TRBV6-1 to TRBJ1-2; D is undetermined. CDR1 and CDR2 (germline): MNHNS, SASEGT. Trimming cost V 8 bases and J 2 bases, with 12 bases left between them. The CDR3 runs 13 residues.

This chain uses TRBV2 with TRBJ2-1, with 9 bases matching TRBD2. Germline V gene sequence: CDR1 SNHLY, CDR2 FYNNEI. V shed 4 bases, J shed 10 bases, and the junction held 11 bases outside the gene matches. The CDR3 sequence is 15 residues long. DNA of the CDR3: TGTGCCAGCAGTGTAGCGGCGGGAGGGCCCTTCGAGCAGTTCTTC. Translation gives CASSVAAGGPFEQFF.

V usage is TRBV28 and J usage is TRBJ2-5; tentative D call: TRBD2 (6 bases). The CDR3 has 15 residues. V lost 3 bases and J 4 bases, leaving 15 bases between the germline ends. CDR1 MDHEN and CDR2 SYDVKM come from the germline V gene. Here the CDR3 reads CASSFVRGKRETQYF. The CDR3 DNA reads TGTGCCAGCAGTTTCGTACGGGGGAAGCGAGAGACCCAGTACTTC.

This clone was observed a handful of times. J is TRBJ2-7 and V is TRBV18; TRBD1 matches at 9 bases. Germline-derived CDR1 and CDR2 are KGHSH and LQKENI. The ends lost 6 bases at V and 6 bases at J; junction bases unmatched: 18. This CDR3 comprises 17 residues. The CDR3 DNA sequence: TGTGCCAGCTCTCCAGCTACCCGCGGGACAGGGTTACTCGAGCAGTACTTC. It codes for CASSPATRGTGLLEQYF.